One and the same sample provided the 5 T cell receptor beta chains below, sequenced in a study of cytomegalovirus exposure and HLA in healthy donors. Generated by immunoSEQ multiplex PCR, the TCRdb table keeps only in-frame clones and is missing some. The sample holds approximately 88,000 clones; about 96% are singletons and the top ten take approximately 1.3%. Material: PBMCs. The receptors were gathered from a woman under 30 in good health and CMV-seronegative.

CDR3 sequence reads: CASSSGAANTGELFF. The CDR3 nucleotides are TGCGCCAGTTCAAGCGGGGCTGCGAACACCGGGGAGCTGTTTTTT. The chain joins TRBV10-2 to TRBJ2-2; 7 bases align to TRBD2. From germline, CDR1 is WSHSY and CDR2 SAAADI. Trimming cost V 9 bases and J 0 bases; bases outside gene matches: 7. The CDR3 has 15 residues.

The J gene is TRBJ2-4, the V gene TRBV4-1, with D perhaps matching TRBD1 (5 bases). Trimming took off 1 base at V and 6 bases at J, with 7 bases between the two ends. The CDR3 loop spans 13 amino acids. Germline CDR1 reads MGHRA; CDR2 reads YSYEKL. The CDR3 here is CASSQGGTNIQYF. CDR3 sequence (DNA): TGCGCCAGCAGCCAAGGGGGCACAAACATTCAGTACTTC.

V is TRBV28 and J is TRBJ2-5, with 11 bases lining up with TRBD2. The CDR3 runs 15 residues. The junction had 2 bases not matched to a gene; V was cut back by 3 bases and J by 2 bases. In germline, CDR1 is MDHEN, CDR2 SYDVKM. As DNA, the CDR3 is TGTGCCAGCAGTTTCGTAGCGGGGGGGCAAGAGACCCAGTACTTC. Amino acids: CASSFVAGGQETQYF.

This clone has only one observation. The chain joins TRBV10-3 to TRBJ2-2; a weak D match, TRBD1 (6 bases). The V gene lost 1 base and the J gene lost 5 bases, with 14 bases spanning the gap. The CDR3 contains 16 residues. Germline V gene data show CDR1 as ENHRY and CDR2 as SYGVKD. DNA for the CDR3: TGTGCCATCAGTGAGTTAGCAGGGGCCGGGACCGGGGAGCTGTTTTTT. As protein: CAISELAGAGTGELFF.

Here the CDR3 reads CASSQDKSSLGTATEAFF. The CDR3 DNA reads TGTGCCAGCTCACAAGACAAGTCCTCCCTCGGCACGGCCACTGAAGCTTTCTTT. The V gene is TRBV18, the J gene TRBJ1-1; D not resolved. Trimming removed 4 bases at V and 4 bases at J, with 25 bases between. This CDR3 region has 18 residues. Germline V gives CDR1 KGHSH, CDR2 LQKENI.